This T cell receptor beta chain was profiled in a study of blood T cell repertoires in COVID-19. For the study at large: Some COVID-19 samples were acute and others convalescent; all came from the United States, Italy and Spain.

The V end was cut by 0 bases, the J end by 2 bases, with 14 bases between. This CDR3 spans 16 amino acids. In germline, CDR1 is GTSNPN, CDR2 SVGIG (reference sequence). Methods used by the authors: Estimation of nucleated cell counts relied on the amplification of reference gene primers. Here immunoSEQ multiplex PCR was the method, and the copy in TCRdb shows in-frame clones only, minus some. Clonal size and the V and J genes are those of that table, whereas D and trimming came from the DNA. The sample has approximately 70,000 clones; roughly 80% are singletons. The chain links TRBV30 to TRBJ1-5, with a tentative D call TRBD1 (6 bases). The sample was peripheral blood. This clonotype was sampled from a woman at least 80 years old with acute or convalescent COVID-19. The CDR3 sequence: CAWSVGRGIGNQPQHF. The CDR3 DNA follows: TGTGCCTGGAGTGTTGGAAGGGGGATTGGCAATCAGCCCCAGCATTTT.